Listed here are 27 T cell receptor beta chains from one sample, sequenced in a study of shared clonotypes between healthy human individuals. Using immunoSEQ multiplex PCR, the repertoire was profiled, and TCRdb retains in-frame clones only, with some absent. This sample has roughly 2.6 million clones, with 90% to 95% found just once. The sequenced sample consisted of naive CD4+ T cells sorted from blood. Subset of the sample: CD45RA+ positively selected. The receptors here all came from a man between 18 and 35 years old in good health.

For this clone: Other nucleotide sequences in the sample specify the same CDR3. The rearrangement joins TRBV18 to TRBJ2-7, with D hard to call. The CDR3 runs to 14 residues. The V end lost 3 bases, the J end lost 0 bases, and 9 bases lay between the germline ends. CDR1 is KGHSH, CDR2 LQKENI, per germline. Here the CDR3 reads CASSPLDGSYEQYF. CDR3 bases: TGTGCCAGCTCACCCTTAGACGGCTCCTACGAGCAGTACTTC.

The CDR3 protein is CASRETGTTNTEAFF. The CDR3 region has the DNA TGTGCCAGCAGAGAAACCGGGACAACGAACACTGAAGCTTTCTTT. The rearrangement uses TRBV2 and TRBJ1-1; tentative D call: TRBD1 (6 bases). This CDR3 has 15 amino acids. Trimming cost V 6 bases and J 1 base, with 15 bases left between them. CDR1 and CDR2 from the germline V gene are SNHLY and FYNNEI.

This clone was counted a few times. This chain connects TRBV18 to TRBJ1-1; D gene unclear. V was clipped by 0 bases and J by 8 bases, with 10 bases between them. The CDR3 totals 13 residues. The germline V gene has CDR1 KGHSH and CDR2 LQKENI. The chain's CDR3 is CASSPPIGPEAFF. The CDR3 DNA reads TGTGCCAGCTCACCACCTATTGGGCCGGAAGCTTTCTTT. The variable domain in full, completed from reference TRBV18 and TRBJ1-1, reads NAGVMQNPRHLVRRRGQEARLRCSPMKGHSHVYWYRQLPEEGLKFMVYLQKENIIDESGMPKERFSAEFPKEGPSILRIQQVVRGDSAAYFCASSPPIGPEAFFGQGTRLTVV.

As for this clone: Its ends do not fully match the called genes, so a read error is possible. This chain uses TRBV12-5 with TRBJ2-4; D tentatively fits TRBD1 or TRBD2 (5 bases each). The CDR3 sequence is 13 residues long. The germline V gene encodes CDR1 LGHNT and CDR2 FRNRAP. The CDR3 sequence: CASGSRDPVTPIF. The CDR3 DNA reads as TGTGCTAGTGGCAGCCGGGACCCCGTTACACCGATATTC.

The chain uses TRBV28 and TRBJ2-3; D not resolved. Trimming removed 7 bases from V and 2 bases from J, with 10 bases in between. This CDR3 is 13 amino acids long. Germline-derived CDR1 and CDR2 are MDHEN and SYDVKM. In DNA form, the CDR3 reads TGTGCCAGCACCCCGTTAATCACAGATACGCAGTATTTT. Translating gives CASTPLITDTQYF.

The chain links TRBV27 to TRBJ1-1; 8 nucleotides agree with TRBD1. The V segment lost 6 bases and the J segment 2 bases; nucleotides outside the gene matches: 8. The CDR3 contains 15 residues. CDR1 and CDR2 from the germline V gene are MNHEY and SMNVEV (reference sequence). CDR3 nucleotide sequence: TGTGCCAGCAGCCTACAGGGGGGAGTTAACACTGAAGCTTTCTTT. Its protein is CASSLQGGVNTEAFF.

In the case of this clone: The sample carries other DNA sequences with the same CDR3. This chain's CDR3 is CASSLGQNTEAFF. In DNA, the CDR3 is TGTGCCAGCTCACTGGGACAGAACACTGAAGCTTTCTTT. The chain has TRBV18 and TRBJ1-1; a possible D gene is TRBD1 (6 bases). CDR1 is KGHSH and CDR2 is LQKENI in the germline V gene. V lost 4 bases, J lost 1 base, and 7 bases lay in between. This CDR3 has 13 amino acids.

The V gene is TRBV28, the J gene TRBJ2-2, with D possibly matching TRBD2 (6 bases). V lost 5 bases and J 4 bases, leaving 20 bases between the germline ends. This CDR3 contains 17 residues. In germline, CDR1 is MDHEN, CDR2 SYDVKM. For the CDR3, the DNA is TGTGCCAGCAGTCCACAAACGGGGACTCCCGCCACCGGGGAGCTGTTTTTT. It is translated as CASSPQTGTPATGELFF.

The genes are TRBV18 and TRBJ2-1; weak D call: TRBD1 (5 bases). Trimming took 3 bases from V and 0 from J, leaving 15 bases between them. The CDR3 runs to 17 residues. The germline V gene has CDR1 KGHSH and CDR2 LQKENI. DNA for the CDR3: TGTGCCAGCTCACCGGAAGGGGTCAGAGGCTCCTACAATGAGCAGTTCTTC. Translation gives CASSPEGVRGSYNEQFF.

This sequence joins TRBV19 and TRBJ1-2; the D gene is possibly TRBD1 (5 bases). V lost 3 bases to trimming and J lost 9 bases, with 20 bases between them. The CDR3 totals 15 residues. Germline assignment: CDR1 LNHDA and CDR2 SQIVND (reference sequence). DNA for the CDR3: TGTGCCAGTAGTATTGGGGCGCGGCCAGGACATAGCTACACCTTC. Its protein is CASSIGARPGHSYTF.

The chain has TRBV6-4 and TRBJ2-7, with D maybe TRBD1 (6 bases). The CDR3 is made up of 14 amino acids. The V gene lost 9 bases and the J gene lost 4 bases, with 19 bases spanning the gap. The germline CDR1 and CDR2 sequences are MRHNA and SNTAGT. The CDR3 nucleotides are TGTGCCAGTCGTCCTACCGGGACATCTTACGAGCAGTACTTC. Its protein is CASRPTGTSYEQYF.

This chain links TRBV4-3 with TRBJ2-7, with 7 bases fitting TRBD1. The ends lost 4 bases at V and 2 bases at J; junction bases unmatched: 5. The CDR3 covers 14 residues. Per the germline V gene, CDR1 is LGHNA and CDR2 is YSLEER. CDR3 nucleotide sequence: TGCGCCAGCAGCCGGAATACAGGGGCCTACGAGCAGTACTTC. Translating it yields CASSRNTGAYEQYF.

Concerning this clone itself: Other DNA sequences of this sample code for an identical CDR3. This sequence joins TRBV18 and TRBJ2-5; 9 nucleotides agree with TRBD1. This CDR3 spans 15 amino acids. V lost 0 bases, J lost 2 bases, and 1 base stayed unmatched. Per germline, CDR1 KGHSH and CDR2 LQKENI. The CDR3 loop reads CASSPPGTGQETQYF. As DNA, the CDR3 is TGTGCCAGCTCACCACCCGGGACAGGGCAAGAGACCCAGTACTTC.

The chain is built from TRBV27 and TRBJ1-1; 8 nucleotides match TRBD1. The CDR3 runs to 13 residues. Losses at the gene ends were 4 bases for V and 7 bases for J; bases not matched to a gene: 5. Germline assignment: CDR1 MNHEY and CDR2 SMNVEV (reference sequence). As DNA, the CDR3 is TGTGCCAGCAGTTCCACGACAGGGGATGAAGCTTTCTTT. The encoded protein is CASSSTTGDEAFF.

This clone was observed a handful of times. The J gene is TRBJ1-1, the V gene TRBV6-1, with TRBD1 as a possible D gene (6 bases). The V and J ends lost 8 bases and 1 base respectively, with 14 bases between them. Germline V gene lookup returns CDR1 MNHNS and CDR2 SASEGT. The CDR3 is 14 residues long. CDR3 nucleotides: TGTGCCAGCCTATACGACAGGTCGAACACTGAAGCTTTCTTT. It specifies CASLYDRSNTEAFF.

The chain is built from TRBV28 and TRBJ1-4; D ambiguous. This CDR3 spans 14 amino acids. V was clipped by 2 bases and J by 8 bases, with 12 bases between them. Germline V CDR1 and CDR2: MDHEN, SYDVKM. CDR3 in amino acids: CASSLRVGLEKLFF. The CDR3 bases are TGTGCCAGCAGTTTACGGGTTGGTTTGGAAAAACTGTTTTTT.

The chain has TRBV4-2 and TRBJ1-1; 8 bases line up with TRBD1. This CDR3 region has 15 residues. V lost 4 bases to trimming and J lost 1 base; unmatched junction nucleotides: 5. Germline lookup yields CDR1 LGHNA and CDR2 YNFKEQ. This chain's CDR3 is CASSRVGQENTEAFF. CDR3 nucleotide sequence: TGTGCCAGCAGCCGAGTGGGACAGGAGAACACTGAAGCTTTCTTT.

This clone came up once. The chain couples TRBV28 to TRBJ2-5; a weak D match, TRBD2 (6 bases). CDR3 length: 14 residues. Germline values: CDR1 MDHEN, CDR2 SYDVKM. Trimming shortened V by 7 bases and J by 4 bases, and 16 bases separated the two germline ends. The CDR3 DNA follows: TGTGCCAGCATCCCTAACGGGGGAGGAGAGACCCAGTACTTC. Its translation: CASIPNGGGETQYF.

The chain has TRBV19 and TRBJ1-1; D may be TRBD1 (5 bases). The CDR3 spans 14 residues. V was pared by 9 bases and J by 6 bases, with 20 bases between. Germline V lookup: CDR1 LNHDA, CDR2 SQIVND (reference sequence). DNA of the CDR3: TGTGCCAGCGCAGCGGAGCCGACAGTCCCTGAAGCTTTCTTT. Translation: CASAAEPTVPEAFF.

V and J are TRBV6-6 and TRBJ2-7; D not certain. Trimming took 0 bases from V and 0 from J, leaving 9 bases between them. The CDR3 is 15 amino acids. The germline V gene has CDR1 MNHNY and CDR2 SVGAGI (reference sequence). The CDR3 here is CASSYSPGFSYEQYF. CDR3 nucleotide sequence: TGTGCCAGCAGTTACTCACCGGGCTTCTCCTACGAGCAGTACTTC.

Concerning this clone: Other DNA sequences in the same sample also yield this CDR3. The V call is TRBV6-5, the J call TRBJ2-7; 9 bases are shared with TRBD2. V trimming: 6 bases; J trimming: 1 base; junction bases outside the gene matches: 4. The length of the CDR3 is 14 residues. Germline values: CDR1 MNHEY, CDR2 SVGAGI. The CDR3 sequence: CASRRLAESYEQYF. The CDR3 DNA reads TGTGCCAGCAGAAGACTAGCGGAGTCCTACGAGCAGTACTTC.

The chain combines TRBV6-6 with TRBJ1-2, with 8 bases aligning to TRBD1. J lost 6 bases, V lost 7 bases, and 4 bases had no gene match. Germline V gene sequence: CDR1 MNHNY, CDR2 SVGAGI (reference sequence). This CDR3 comprises 12 residues. CDR3 in amino acids: CASKDRADGYTF. The CDR3 region has the DNA TGTGCCAGCAAGGACAGGGCCGATGGCTACACCTTC.

CDR3 in amino acids: CASSPGDGDTDTQYF. Written as DNA, the CDR3 is TGTGCCAGCTCACCAGGGGACGGAGACACAGATACGCAGTATTTT. This chain uses TRBV18 with TRBJ2-3; either TRBD1 or TRBD2 may supply D (5 bases each). Trimming pared 2 bases from V and 2 bases from J, leaving 11 bases between. The germline V gene encodes CDR1 KGHSH and CDR2 LQKENI. The CDR3 covers 15 residues.

V is TRBV5-6 and J is TRBJ1-1, with D tentatively TRBD1 (6 bases). Germline CDR1 is SGHDT and CDR2 is YYEEEE. Trimming shortened V by 1 base and J by 8 bases, and 15 bases separated the two germline ends. The CDR3 length is 14 residues. CDR3 loop: CASSLPTGLAEAFF. CDR3 DNA sequence: TGTGCCAGCAGCTTGCCCACAGGGCTTGCGGAAGCTTTCTTT. Complete variable domain (other parts from reference TRBV5-6 and TRBJ1-1): DAGVTQSPTHLIKTRGQQVTLRCSPKSGHDTVSWYQQALGQGPQFIFQYYEEEERQRGNFPDRFSGHQFPNYSSELNVNALLLGDSALYLCASSLPTGLAEAFFGQGTRLTVV.

The V and J genes are TRBV30 and TRBJ2-3; D gene ambiguous. In germline, CDR1 is GTSNPN, CDR2 SVGIG (reference sequence). Between the trimmed V and J ends, which lost 5 bases and 0 bases, there was a span of 18 bases. CDR3 size: 16 residues. CDR3 bases: TGTGCCTGGTTGGATACCGGGCGCAGAAGCACAGATACGCAGTATTTT. Translated, it gives CAWLDTGRRSTDTQYF.

The V and J genes are TRBV6-1 and TRBJ2-7; D might be TRBD1 (6 bases). With 5 bases removed from V and 3 bases from J, the gap between germline ends came to 11 bases. The CDR3 consists of 13 residues. Germline CDR1 MNHNS, CDR2 SASEGT. CDR3: CASSINRDYEQYF. CDR3 coding DNA: TGTGCCAGCAGTATCAACAGGGACTACGAGCAGTACTTC.

The chain recombines TRBV19 with TRBJ2-3, with D perhaps given as TRBD1 or TRBD2 (5 bases each). V was shortened by 10 bases and J by 6 bases, with 20 bases between the two germline ends. The CDR3 consists of 14 residues. Germline CDR1 and CDR2: LNHDA and SQIVND (reference sequence). The chain's CDR3 is CAISVGSGTDTQYF. The DNA of the CDR3 is TGTGCCATCAGTGTCGGTTCTGGGACGGATACGCAGTATTTT.